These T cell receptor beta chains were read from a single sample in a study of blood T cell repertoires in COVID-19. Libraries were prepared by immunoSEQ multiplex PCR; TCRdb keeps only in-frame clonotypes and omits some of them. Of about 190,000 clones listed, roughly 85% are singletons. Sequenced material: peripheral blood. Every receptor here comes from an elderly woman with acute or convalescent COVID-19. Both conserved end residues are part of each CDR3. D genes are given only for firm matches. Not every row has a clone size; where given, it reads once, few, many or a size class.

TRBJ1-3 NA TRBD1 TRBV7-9 TGTGCCAGCAACCCGACAGGGTCTGGAAACACCATATATTTT CASNPTGSGNTIYF
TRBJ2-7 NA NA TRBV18 TGTGCCAGCTCACCACGGCTACAGGATCTTAACGAGCAGTACTTC CASSPRLQDLNEQYF
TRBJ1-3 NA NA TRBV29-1 TGCAGTGCCATGAAGGGGTCTCGAAACACCATATATTTT CSAMKGSRNTIYF
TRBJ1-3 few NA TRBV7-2 TGTGCCAGCAGCTCTCAGATAGCGGTGGGCTCTGGAAACACCATATATTTT CASSSQIAVGSGNTIYF
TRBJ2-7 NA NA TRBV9 TGTGCCAGCAGCGTAGGCGCTAGTCAGATCGAGCAGTACTTC CASSVGASQIEQYF
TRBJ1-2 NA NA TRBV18 TGTGCCAGCTCACTCGACAGGTTGAGTAACTATGGCTACACCTTC CASSLDRLSNYGYTF
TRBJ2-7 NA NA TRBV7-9 TGTGCCAGCACCCTATTGGGGGGGCCCTACGAGCAGTACTTC CASTLLGGPYEQYF
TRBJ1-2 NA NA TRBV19 TGTGCCAGTAGAGAGACAGCTTATGGCTACACCTTC CASRETAYGYTF
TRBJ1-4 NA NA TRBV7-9 TGTGCCAGCAGCGTTGCCCAGGGTCATAATGAAAAACTGTTTTTT CASSVAQGHNEKLFF
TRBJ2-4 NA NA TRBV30 TGTGCCTGGAGTGTTGGGGGGATACTAGCCAAAAACATTCAGTACTTC CAWSVGGILAKNIQYF
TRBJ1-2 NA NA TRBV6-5 TGTGTCTCTCTCGGACAGCTGGACTATGGCTACACCTTC CVSLGQLDYGYTF
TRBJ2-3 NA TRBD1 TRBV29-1 TGCAGCGTTGGAAGGGACAGTCGAAATCCGCAGTATTTT CSVGRDSRNPQYF
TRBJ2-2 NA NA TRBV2 TGTGCCAGCAGCGGCGGCGACGTCAACACCGGGGAGCTGTTTTTT CASSGGDVNTGELFF
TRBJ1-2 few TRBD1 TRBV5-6 TGTGCCAGCAGCTCGGGGCGGGGACAGGTCAACTATGGCTACACCTTC CASSSGRGQVNYGYTF
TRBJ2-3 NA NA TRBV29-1 TGCAGCGTCGAGAGGGGGACAGATACGCAGTATTTT CSVERGTDTQYF
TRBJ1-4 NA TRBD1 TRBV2 TGTGCCAGCAGTGAAGCCCCGGGACAGGGGAGGGAAAAACTGTTTTTT CASSEAPGQGREKLFF
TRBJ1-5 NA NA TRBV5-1 TGCGCCAGCCGTCAGGGTAGCAATCAGCCCCAGCATTTT CASRQGSNQPQHF
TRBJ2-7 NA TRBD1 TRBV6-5 TGTGCCAGCAGTTCAAACAGGGGAAAATTGGGCGAGCAGTACTTC CASSSNRGKLGEQYF
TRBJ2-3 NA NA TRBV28 TGTGCCAGCAGTTTGGGGAGAGTCGCCACAGATACGCAGTATTTT CASSLGRVATDTQYF
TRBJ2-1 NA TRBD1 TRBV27 TGTGCCAGCAGTTTAGTGCAGGGGGCGCAGAATGAGCAGTTCTTC CASSLVQGAQNEQFF
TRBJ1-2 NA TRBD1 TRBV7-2 TGTGCCAGCAGCTCCCCGGGACAGCAGAACTATGGCTACACCTTC CASSSPGQQNYGYTF
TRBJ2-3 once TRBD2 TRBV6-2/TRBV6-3 TGTGCCAGCAGCGGGAGGGGCCAAGATACGCAGTATTTT CASSGRGQDTQYF